This T cell receptor beta chain was obtained from a study of blood T cell repertoires in COVID-19. Study background: Spain, Italy and the United States supplied samples that represented acute and convalescent COVID-19. T cells, B-cell-depleted T cells, or PBMCs provided the cDNA or gDNA that served as material.

This clone was counted between two and nine times. Enrolment of Seattle patients took place during active infection, and they were followed longitudinally. Source study methods: Amplification with reference gene primers provided the estimates of nucleated cell counts. This table comes from immunoSEQ multiplex PCR, and its TCRdb copy is limited to in-frame clones, with some not included. V, J and clone size derive from that table, while D and trimming were established from the DNA sequence. The sample consists of just under 60,000 clones, 65% to 85% of them appearing once. The TCR was taken from a man aged 80 or over with COVID-19, enrolled during active disease. Sequencing was done on a sample of peripheral blood.

The CDR3 DNA is TGCAGCGTTGGGGGGGACAGGGTCGGTCAGCCCCAGCATTTT. It translates to CSVGGDRVGQPQHF. V gene TRBV29-1 combines with J gene TRBJ1-5, with 9 bases aligning to TRBD1. With V trimmed by 4 bases and J by 6 bases, 7 bases remained unmatched. The CDR3 has 14 residues. Looked up from germline, CDR1 is SQVTM and CDR2 is ANQGSEA. Based on the CDR3 plus reference TRBV29-1 and TRBJ1-5, the full variable domain is SAVISQKPSRDICQRGTSLTIQCQVDSQVTMMFWYRQQPGQSLTLIATANQGSEATYESGFVIDKFPISRPNLTFSTLTVSNMSPEDSSIYLCSVGGDRVGQPQHFGDGTRLSIL.